This is a list of T cell receptor beta chains from one sample in a study of OX40 agonist ivuxolimab in advanced cancers. The repertoire was sequenced with immunoSEQ multiplex PCR; TCRdb's copy has only in-frame clones and lacks some. In the table there are over 15,000 clones, approximately 84% of which are singletons. Sequencing used CD4+ or CD8+ T cells sorted from blood, obtained in a trial of the OX40 agonist ivuxolimab. These receptors came from an adult with an advanced solid tumor such as melanoma, head and neck, liver or kidney cancer. The CDR3 runs from the conserved cysteine through the conserved F or W. A D gene is named only where the DNA matches it firmly. A row's size may be missing; if present it is once, few, many or a size class.

D,size,J,V,CDR3,DNA
TRBD2,-,TRBJ2-7,TRBV5-1,CASSTSGSGSYEQYF,TGCGCCAGCAGCACAAGCGGGAGTGGCTCCTACGAGCAGTACTTC
-,-,TRBJ2-5,TRBV7-8,CASSLVAVWETQYF,TGTGCCAGCAGCTTAGTGGCAGTATGGGAGACCCAGTACTTC
-,-,TRBJ2-5,TRBV27,CASSFSGPQETQYF,TGTGCCAGCAGTTTTTCGGGACCGCAAGAGACCCAGTACTTC
TRBD1,-,TRBJ2-7,TRBV6-7,CASSSPGGREQYF,TGTGCCAGCAGCTCCCCAGGGGGAAGGGAGCAGTACTTC
-,-,TRBJ2-5,TRBV28,CASSLSGETQYF,TGTGCCAGCAGTTTATCCGGAGAGACCCAGTACTTC
TRBD2,-,TRBJ2-7,TRBV7-6,CASSLDTSGRGEQYF,TGTGCCAGCAGCTTAGACACTAGCGGGAGGGGCGAGCAGTACTTC
-,-,TRBJ1-1,TRBV16,CASSPGGGRTEAFF,TGTGCCAGCTCTCCGGGGGGGGGTCGCACTGAAGCTTTCTTT
TRBD1,-,TRBJ2-1,TRBV4-3,CASSPWQGANNEQFF,TGCGCCAGCAGCCCTTGGCAGGGGGCCAACAATGAGCAGTTCTTC
-,-,TRBJ2-6,TRBV7-3,CASSYGGSGANVLTF,TGTGCCAGCAGTTACGGGGGCTCTGGGGCCAACGTCCTGACTTTC
TRBD1,-,TRBJ2-3,TRBV7-2,CASSATGEDTDTQYF,TGTGCCAGCAGCGCGACAGGGGAAGACACAGATACGCAGTATTTT
TRBD2,-,TRBJ2-7,TRBV9,CASSVAWGGEQYF,TGTGCCAGCAGCGTAGCCTGGGGGGGCGAGCAGTACTTC
-,once,TRBJ2-1,TRBV7-9,CASCLGGNEQFF,TGTGCCAGCTGCTTAGGGGGAAATGAGCAGTTCTTC
TRBD2,-,TRBJ2-1,TRBV13,CASSDQTSGSWGQFF,TGTGCCAGCAGCGACCAGACTAGCGGGAGTTGGGGGCAGTTCTTC
TRBD1,-,TRBJ1-3,TRBV5-6,CASSLERGPGNTIYF,TGTGCCAGCAGCTTGGAGAGGGGGCCTGGAAACACCATATATTTT
-,-,TRBJ2-6,TRBV5-6,CASSSGPYSGANVLTF,TGTGCCAGCAGCTCCGGACCGTACTCTGGGGCCAACGTCCTGACTTTC
-,once,TRBJ2-2,TRBV2,CASSEGQIPGELFF,TGTGCCAGCAGTGAAGGGCAGATCCCCGGGGAGCTGTTTTTT
-,-,TRBJ1-1,TRBV30,CAWNGVLNTEAFF,TGTGCCTGGAATGGGGTCTTGAACACTGAAGCTTTCTTT
-,-,TRBJ2-4,TRBV19,CASSYVGAKNIQYF,TGTGCCAGTAGTTACGTAGGGGCCAAAAACATTCAGTACTTC
-,few,TRBJ2-7,TRBV7-2,CASSLMWGFGNEQYF,TGTGCCAGCAGCTTAATGTGGGGTTTCGGGAACGAGCAGTACTTC
-,-,TRBJ2-7,TRBV28,CASSLTGAFEQYF,TGTGCCAGCAGTTTAACGGGAGCATTCGAGCAGTACTTC
TRBD2,-,TRBJ2-1,TRBV10-3,CAISDTLLAANNEQFF,TGTGCCATCAGTGATACACTACTAGCGGCCAACAATGAGCAGTTCTTC
TRBD1,-,TRBJ2-5,TRBV5-1,CASSRTGGLQETQYF,TGCGCCAGCAGCCGCACAGGGGGTTTACAAGAGACCCAGTACTTC
TRBD2,-,TRBJ2-3,TRBV2,CASSASSGRGGDTQYF,TGTGCCAGCAGTGCCTCTAGCGGGAGGGGTGGAGATACGCAGTATTTT
TRBD1,-,TRBJ2-5,TRBV29-1,CSVEETGGQTQYF,TGCAGCGTTGAAGAAACAGGGGGGCAGACCCAGTACTTC
-,-,TRBJ2-3,TRBV5-1,CASRLDSSTDTQYF,TGCGCCAGCAGGCTGGACAGTAGCACAGATACGCAGTATTTT
TRBD2,-,TRBJ2-7,TRBV7-2,CASSLEAGYEQYF,TGTGCCAGCAGCTTAGAAGCGGGGTACGAGCAGTACTTC